The 12 T cell receptor beta chains reported below all come from one sample, sequenced in a study of CD8 T cells in ankylosing spondylitis. Study-level results: A TCR beta motif made of 7 to 9 highly homologous variants seemed typical of ankylosing spondylitis blood.

Via MiXCR, TCRdb re-called the 5' RACE reads, giving one row per CDR3 protein. The data contain about 540,000 distinct CDR3 sequences, about 13% of them singletons. These receptors are not linked to any known antigen. Sequences were obtained from blood, either unsorted or a sorted T cell fraction (not recorded which). These receptors were taken from a male donor with ankylosing spondylitis.

This clonotype was found a few times. The chain recombines TRBV12-3 or TRBV12-4 with TRBJ2-7; 7 bases are shared with TRBD1. CDR3 length: 13 amino acids. The trim removed 5 bases at V and 5 bases at J, leaving 6 bases unmatched. The chain's CDR3 is CASSQTGFHEQYF. DNA of the CDR3: TGTGCCAGCAGTCAGACAGGGTTCCACGAGCAGTACTTC.

J is TRBJ2-1 and V is TRBV7-6; 10 bases are a match to TRBD2. This CDR3 region has 17 residues. Trimming took 3 bases from V and 0 from J; bases not matched to a gene: 5. Germline V gene lookup returns CDR1 SGHVS and CDR2 FNYEAQ. The CDR3 bases are TGTGCCAGCAGCTTGGAGCGGGAGGGTATCTCCTACAATGAGCAGTTCTTC. Protein: CASSLEREGISYNEQFF.

J is TRBJ1-1 and V is TRBV12-3 or TRBV12-4; a possible D gene is TRBD1 (5 bases). V lost 3 bases, J lost 4 bases, and 12 bases lay in between. This CDR3 comprises 14 residues. The CDR3 loop is CASSLQGGFTEAFF. The CDR3 DNA sequence: TGTGCCAGCAGTTTGCAGGGAGGTTTCACTGAAGCTTTCTTT.

This clonotype came up many times. The chain recombines TRBV4-2 with TRBJ2-3; D is perhaps TRBD1 or TRBD2 (5 bases each). This CDR3 is 17 amino acids long. CDR1 and CDR2 (germline): LGHNA, YNFKEQ. Trimming shortened V by 0 bases and J by 0 bases, and 13 bases separated the two germline ends. The CDR3 loop is CASSQEGLSSSTDTQYF. The CDR3 DNA follows: TGTGCCAGCAGCCAAGAGGGGCTTTCTAGCAGCACAGATACGCAGTATTTT.

This clonotype was counted only a few times. The gene calls are TRBV9 and TRBJ1-1; D is unclear. Deletions cut 0 bases from V and 3 bases from J, with 9 bases between. Germline V gene lookup returns CDR1 SGDLS and CDR2 YYNGEE. The CDR3 has 14 residues. Here the CDR3 reads CASSVDQDYTEAFF. The DNA for the CDR3 is TGTGCCAGCAGCGTAGATCAGGACTACACTGAAGCTTTCTTT.

This chain connects TRBV10-3 to TRBJ2-2; 7 nucleotides align to TRBD2. The CDR3 runs 17 residues. With V trimmed by 2 bases and J by 3 bases, 9 bases remained unmatched. Germline assignment: CDR1 ENHRY and CDR2 SYGVKD. The CDR3 sequence is CAISERLAERDTGELFF. CDR3 nucleotide sequence: TGTGCCATCAGTGAGAGGCTAGCGGAGCGAGACACCGGGGAGCTGTTTTTT.

This clonotype has only a few counts. The chain's CDR3 is CASSPRTGSSTDTQYF. The DNA for the CDR3 is TGTGCCAGCAGCCCGCGGACAGGTTCTAGCACAGATACGCAGTATTTT. The rearrangement uses TRBV7-8 and TRBJ2-3; TRBD1 matches 7 bases. Per germline, CDR1 SGHVS and CDR2 FQNEAQ. After removal of 5 bases from V and 0 bases from J, the junction contained 8 bases not matched to a gene. The CDR3 covers 16 residues. The full variable domain, rest sourced from reference TRBV7-8 and TRBJ2-3, is GAGVSQSPRYKVAKRGQDVALRCDPISGHVSLFWYQQALGQGPEFLTYFQNEAQLDKSGLPSDRFFAERPEGSVSTLKIQRTQQEDSAVYLCASSPRTGSSTDTQYFGPGTRLTVL.

This clonotype was observed once. This sequence joins TRBV7-2 and TRBJ1-6; D is undetermined. Germline CDR1 SGHTA, CDR2 FQGNSA. Deletions cut 8 bases from V and 3 bases from J, with 14 bases between. CDR3 length equals 15 residues. This chain's CDR3 is CASADEVSYNSPLHF. The CDR3 DNA reads TGTGCCAGCGCCGACGAGGTTAGCTATAATTCACCCCTCCACTTT. Based on the CDR3 plus reference TRBV7-2 and TRBJ1-6, the full variable domain is GAGVSQSPSNKVTEKGKDVELRCDPISGHTALYWYRQSLGQGLEFLIYFQGNSAPDKSGLPSDRFSAERTGGSVSTLTIQRTQQEDSAVYLCASADEVSYNSPLHFGNGTRLTVT.

This clonotype was observed a few times. The CDR3 sequence: CSALTSGSGNIQYF. CDR3 nucleotides: TGCAGTGCTTTGACTAGCGGGAGCGGAAACATTCAGTACTTC. The chain recombines TRBV20-1 with TRBJ2-4; 12 positions match TRBD2. Germline V gives CDR1 DFQATT, CDR2 SNEGSKA (reference sequence). V shed 5 bases and J 6 bases; nucleotides not matched to a gene: 5. CDR3 length: 14 residues.

This clonotype was detected only a few times. V and J are TRBV11-2 and TRBJ2-1; D remains ambiguous. Looked up from germline, CDR1 is SGHAT and CDR2 is FQNNGV. V was trimmed by 0 bases and J by 1 base, leaving 13 bases between them. The CDR3 is 17 residues long. CDR3: CASSLDDRQISYNEQFF. In nucleotides, the CDR3 is TGTGCCAGCAGCTTAGATGATCGCCAAATTTCCTACAATGAGCAGTTCTTC.

The J gene is TRBJ2-7, the V gene TRBV20-1, with TRBD1 identical over 7 bases. This CDR3 spans 15 amino acids. Per germline, CDR1 DFQATT and CDR2 SNEGSKA (reference sequence). V lost 6 bases to trimming and J lost 3 bases; unmatched junction nucleotides: 14. Here the CDR3 reads CSAYQRQGYDYEQYF. The CDR3 bases are TGCAGTGCCTACCAAAGACAGGGCTACGACTACGAGCAGTACTTC.

This clonotype has more than one count but fewer than ten. The chain combines TRBV7-9 with TRBJ2-3; possibly TRBD2 for D (6 bases). This CDR3 has 17 amino acids. The ends were cut back, 5 bases at V and 5 bases at J, with 23 bases in the middle. Germline V gene sequence: CDR1 SEHNR, CDR2 FQNEAQ (reference sequence). For the CDR3, the DNA is TGTGCCAGCAGCACCACGCACCCAACGGAGGGCGTAGATACGCAGTATTTT. Residues: CASSTTHPTEGVDTQYF.